This T cell receptor beta chain was sequenced for a study of cytomegalovirus exposure and HLA in healthy donors. The CDR3 is 12 residues long. The ends lost 5 bases at V and 2 bases at J; junction bases unmatched: 3. CDR1 is SQVTM and CDR2 is ANQGSEA in the germline V gene. Remarks on this clone: Other DNA sequences within the sample encode an identical CDR3.

PCR primers comprised 60 Vbeta and 13 Jbeta primers. Clones were read by immunoSEQ multiplex PCR, and TCRdb kept only the in-frame ones, dropping some. The sample lists about 140,000 clones; around 80% were seen once. The chain is built from TRBV29-1 and TRBJ2-7, with 7 bases aligning to TRBD1. The sequencing input was PBMCs. This TCR derives from a woman aged 55-69 years in good health and CMV-seropositive. The CDR3 nucleotides read TGCAGCGTTAGACAGGGTACCTACGAGCAGTACTTC. Protein product: CSVRQGTYEQYF.